This TCR beta chain was recorded in a study of identifying expanded T cells in peripheral blood. Points from the study as a whole: Variance in clone template counts between roughly two-week samples significantly increased with total template count across all healthy donors. About 1.2 clones differed between technical replicates, versus approximately 16 and 20 over time.

In the case of this clone: Its antigen remains unknown.

During the collection period, no donor immune events like infections were recorded. CDR3 length equals 11 residues. Looked up from germline, CDR1 is DFQATT and CDR2 is SNEGSKA (reference sequence). V was clipped by 7 bases and J by 5 bases, with 8 bases between them. Libraries were prepared by immunoSEQ multiplex PCR; TCRdb keeps only in-frame clonotypes and omits some of them. The table includes some 95,000 clones, 75% to 90% detected once. The sequence derives from a person aged 18 to 75 in good health. The sample taken for sequencing was blood. The V gene is TRBV20-1, the J gene TRBJ1-4; D is unclear. The CDR3 DNA reads TGCAGTGTTCGGGCAAATGAAAAACTGTTTTTT. This gives the protein CSVRANEKLFF.